Shown below are 21 T cell receptor beta chains from a single sample sequenced in a study of CD4 T cells in relation to SARS-CoV-2 and coronaviruses. Unexposed donor CD4+ T cells date from about 2011-2018, before the COVID-19 pandemic. The cells were cultured for about 10 days before CD4+ T cells were isolated. Their antigens remain unidentified. The method was immunoSEQ multiplex PCR; TCRdb's version includes in-frame clones alone and lacks a portion of them. The table records around 16,000 clones, nearly 85% of them present only once. Sequences were obtained from CD4+ T cells from PBMCs, cultured in vitro. The receptors come from a human donor in good health.

A few counts support this clone. The rearrangement uses TRBV3-1 (or the pseudogene TRBV3-2) and TRBJ2-2; tentative D call: TRBD2 (6 bases). The germline CDR1 and CDR2 sequences are LGHDT and YNNKEL (reference sequence). V was shortened by 1 base and J by 5 bases, with 14 bases between the two germline ends. CDR3 length: 16 amino acids. CDR3 amino acids: CASSQGLVGGTGELFF. CDR3 bases: TGTGCCAGCAGCCAAGGATTGGTGGGAGGTACCGGGGAGCTGTTTTTT.

The V and J genes are TRBV20-1 and TRBJ2-5; D is unclear. Germline assignment: CDR1 DFQATT and CDR2 SNEGSKA (reference sequence). The V gene lost 1 base and the J gene lost 3 bases, with 3 bases spanning the gap. The CDR3 sequence is 11 residues long. CDR3 in amino acids: CSARGEETQYF. DNA for the CDR3: TGCAGTGCTAGAGGAGAAGAGACCCAGTACTTC.

The V gene is TRBV9, the J gene TRBJ2-5, with D possibly TRBD1 on 5 matching bases. Trimming left V 4 bases short and J 3 bases short, with 19 bases between. This CDR3 has 16 amino acids. CDR1 is SGDLS, CDR2 YYNGEE, per germline. CDR3 coding DNA: TGTGCCAGCAGCCCTACAGGACGCGGTGGGGAAGAGACCCAGTACTTC. As protein: CASSPTGRGGEETQYF.

The rearrangement uses TRBV10-2 and TRBJ1-5; D remains ambiguous. This CDR3 is 15 amino acids long. V lost 4 bases and J 0 bases, leaving 10 bases between the germline ends. Germline CDR1 reads WSHSY; CDR2 reads SAAADI. DNA of the CDR3: TGCGCCAGCAGTGGGGCGAAGTATAGCAATCAGCCCCAGCATTTT. Translation gives CASSGAKYSNQPQHF.

The gene calls are TRBV5-1 and TRBJ1-1, with D maybe TRBD1 (5 bases). V was clipped by 4 bases and J by 4 bases, with 14 bases between them. The CDR3 has 14 residues. Germline V gene lookup returns CDR1 SGHRS and CDR2 YFSETQ. The CDR3 reads CASSDTGGTTEAFF. For the CDR3, the DNA is TGCGCCAGCAGCGACACGGGGGGTACCACTGAAGCTTTCTTT.

The genes are TRBV11-2 and TRBJ2-7, with 7 bases lining up with TRBD1. The CDR3 extends over 16 amino acids. In germline, CDR1 is SGHAT, CDR2 FQNNGV. Trimming cost V 5 bases and J 4 bases; bases outside gene matches: 14. The CDR3 loop is CASSLGHGTDSYEQYF. DNA for the CDR3: TGTGCCAGCAGCCTCGGCCACGGGACAGATAGTTACGAGCAGTACTTC.

This clone showed up just a few times. This rearrangement joins TRBV20-1 to TRBJ1-1, with D tentatively TRBD1 (5 bases). CDR1 and CDR2 (germline): DFQATT, SNEGSKA (reference sequence). Trimming stripped 3 bases from V and 8 bases from J, with 10 bases between. The CDR3 has 11 amino acids. CDR3 sequence: CSASRVGEAFF. CDR3 in DNA: TGCAGTGCTAGCAGGGTGGGGGAAGCTTTCTTT.

This chain connects TRBV12-2 to TRBJ2-7; the D segment call TRBD2 is taken from the table without a DNA check. TRBV12-2 constitutes a pseudogene. This CDR3 contains 17 residues. The CDR3 DNA sequence: TGTGCAAGTCGCTTAGCGTTTACTAGCGGGCTCACCTACGAGCAGTACTTC. It specifies CASRLAFTSGLTYEQYF.

V usage is TRBV30 and J usage is TRBJ2-7; TRBD2 might be the D (5 bases). V was cut by 2 bases and J by 3 bases, with 11 bases left in between. The germline gives CDR1 GTSNPN, CDR2 SVGIG (reference sequence). The CDR3 covers 13 residues. The CDR3 DNA sequence: TGTGCCTGGAGTCGGGGAAGTAACTACGAGCAGTACTTC. It encodes CAWSRGSNYEQYF.

V is TRBV2 and J is TRBJ1-5; 10 bases align to TRBD1. This CDR3 contains 18 residues. V shed 4 bases, J shed 2 bases, and the junction held 11 bases outside the gene matches. Germline V gene sequence: CDR1 SNHLY, CDR2 FYNNEI. This CDR3 is CASSGQGPGTGGNQPQHF. The CDR3 DNA sequence: TGTGCCAGCAGTGGGCAAGGACCCGGGACAGGGGGCAATCAGCCCCAGCATTTT.

J is TRBJ2-6 and V is TRBV9; no definite D call. The CDR3 covers 16 residues. Germline assignment: CDR1 SGDLS and CDR2 YYNGEE. The germline V and J ends were trimmed by 0 bases and 0 bases, with 7 bases remaining between them. The CDR3 sequence is CASSVDHGSGANVLTF. CDR3 DNA sequence: TGTGCCAGCAGCGTAGATCACGGCTCTGGGGCCAACGTCCTGACTTTC. Full variable domain (missing parts from reference TRBV9 and TRBJ2-6): DSGVTQTPKHLITATGQRVTLRCSPRSGDLSVYWYQQSLDQGLQFLIQYYNGEERAKGNILERFSAQQFPDLHSELNLSSLELGDSALYFCASSVDHGSGANVLTFGAGSRLTVL.

The chain employs TRBV18 and TRBJ2-2; D remains ambiguous. V was trimmed by 2 bases and J by 0 bases, leaving 10 bases between them. The CDR3 has 16 amino acids. Germline lookup yields CDR1 KGHSH and CDR2 LQKENI. CDR3 residues: CASSPYDAANTGELFF. The DNA of the CDR3 is TGTGCCAGCTCACCATACGACGCCGCGAACACCGGGGAGCTGTTTTTT.

V is TRBV5-4 and J is TRBJ1-2, with unresolved D. Trimming took off 1 base at V and 2 bases at J, with 15 bases between the two ends. Germline assignment: CDR1 SGHNT and CDR2 YYREEE (reference sequence). This CDR3 is built from 16 residues. CDR3 sequence: CASSLLNEAGNYGYTF. CDR3 sequence (DNA): TGTGCCAGCAGCTTGTTAAACGAAGCGGGGAACTATGGCTACACCTTC.

The chain combines TRBV4-1 with TRBJ2-4, with TRBD2 identical over 9 bases. V lost 1 base and J lost 0; bases outside the gene matches: 7. The CDR3 has 18 residues. Looked up from germline, CDR1 is MGHRA and CDR2 is YSYEKL. CDR3 DNA sequence: TGCGCCAGCAGCCAAGGGACCATAGCGGGAGTAGCCAAAAACATTCAGTACTTC. Encoded protein: CASSQGTIAGVAKNIQYF.

The gene calls are TRBV28 and TRBJ2-5; D is unclear. CDR1 is MDHEN, CDR2 SYDVKM, per germline. This CDR3 is 12 amino acids long. Trimming pared 6 bases from V and 1 base from J, leaving 6 bases between. Here the CDR3 reads CASSRGQETQYF. The CDR3 DNA sequence: TGTGCCAGCAGCCGTGGCCAAGAGACCCAGTACTTC.

J is TRBJ2-5 and V is TRBV5-1; D ambiguous. With 0 bases removed from V and 5 bases from J, the gap between germline ends came to 11 bases. CDR1 and CDR2 (germline): SGHRS, YFSETQ. This CDR3 has 14 amino acids. In DNA form, the CDR3 reads TGCGCCAGCAGCTTGGGGTGGGCGGCCGAGACCCAGTACTTC. This encodes CASSLGWAAETQYF.

The chain links TRBV27 to TRBJ1-5; D ambiguous. V shed 5 bases and J shed 2 bases, with 7 bases lying between them. Germline assignment: CDR1 MNHEY and CDR2 SMNVEV (reference sequence). This CDR3 comprises 13 residues. Written as DNA, the CDR3 is TGTGCCAGCAGTGGGATGCGCAATCAGCCCCAGCATTTT. It specifies CASSGMRNQPQHF.

The chain links TRBV4-1 to TRBJ1-6; tentatively, D is TRBD1 (6 bases). Germline V gene data show CDR1 as MGHRA and CDR2 as YSYEKL. This CDR3 region has 14 residues. V lost 1 base and J lost 9, with 10 bases in between. CDR3 sequence: CASSQGTGRSPLHF. Written as DNA, the CDR3 is TGCGCCAGCAGCCAAGGAACAGGGCGTTCACCCCTCCACTTT.

The genes are TRBV10-3 and TRBJ2-7; D is unclear. V was trimmed by 0 bases and J by 2 bases, leaving 2 bases between them. The CDR3 runs 12 residues. From germline, CDR1 is ENHRY and CDR2 SYGVKD. As DNA, the CDR3 is TGTGCCATCAGTGAGTCTCCCTACGAGCAGTACTTC. Its translation is CAISESPYEQYF.

The V gene is TRBV9, the J gene TRBJ1-6; 7 bases are shared with TRBD1. V lost 2 bases, J lost 7 bases, and 9 bases stayed unmatched. Germline V gene data show CDR1 as SGDLS and CDR2 as YYNGEE. The CDR3 is 16 amino acids. The chain's CDR3 is CASSVFPGQTNSPLHF. In DNA form, the CDR3 reads TGTGCCAGCAGCGTTTTCCCGGGACAGACGAATTCACCCCTCCACTTT. Variable domain in full (rest from reference TRBV9 and TRBJ1-6): DSGVTQTPKHLITATGQRVTLRCSPRSGDLSVYWYQQSLDQGLQFLIQYYNGEERAKGNILERFSAQQFPDLHSELNLSSLELGDSALYFCASSVFPGQTNSPLHFGNGTRLTVT.

The V call is TRBV5-1, the J call TRBJ1-2, with D maybe TRBD1 (5 bases). The V end lost 1 base, the J end lost 2 bases, and 21 bases lay between the germline ends. The CDR3 runs to 18 residues. Per the germline V gene, CDR1 is SGHRS and CDR2 is YFSETQ. CDR3 bases: TGCGCCAGCAGCTTGCTCCGGGACGGGTCTCCTTTCAACTATGGCTACACCTTC. Residues: CASSLLRDGSPFNYGYTF.